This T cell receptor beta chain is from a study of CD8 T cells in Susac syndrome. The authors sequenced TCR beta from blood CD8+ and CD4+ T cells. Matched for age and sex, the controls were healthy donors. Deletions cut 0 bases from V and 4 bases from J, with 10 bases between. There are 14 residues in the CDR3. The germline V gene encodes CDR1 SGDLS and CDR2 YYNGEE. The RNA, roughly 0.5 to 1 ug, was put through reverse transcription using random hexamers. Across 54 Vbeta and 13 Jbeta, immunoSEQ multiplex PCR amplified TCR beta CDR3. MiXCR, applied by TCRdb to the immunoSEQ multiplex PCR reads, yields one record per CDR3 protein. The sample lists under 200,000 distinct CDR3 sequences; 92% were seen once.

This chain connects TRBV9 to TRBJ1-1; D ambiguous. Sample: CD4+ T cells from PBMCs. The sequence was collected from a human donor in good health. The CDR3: CASSVGQASTEAFF. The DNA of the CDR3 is TGTGCCAGCAGCGTAGGCCAGGCGAGCACTGAAGCTTTCTTT. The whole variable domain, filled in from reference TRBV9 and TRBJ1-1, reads DSGVTQTPKHLITATGQRVTLRCSPRSGDLSVYWYQQSLDQGLQFLIQYYNGEERAKGNILERFSAQQFPDLHSELNLSSLELGDSALYFCASSVGQASTEAFFGQGTRLTVV.